The TCR beta chain described here comes from a study of regulatory T cells in long-lasting Graves disease. The wider study: It was over 5 years of antithyroid drugs, with positive TSH receptor antibodies, that meant persistent Graves' disease.

Trimming removed 2 bases from V and 7 bases from J, with 12 bases in between. This CDR3 comprises 15 residues. Germline V CDR1 and CDR2: SGHTA, FQGNSA. Study-wide points: Persistent patients shared some 2,900 public clonotypes among themselves. Newly diagnosed patients shared fewer, at roughly 900. TRBV28, TRBJ1-2 and TRBJ2-5 were segments that persistent disease favored.

Sequencing libraries for TCR beta were prepared with iRepertoire HTBI primers and Arm-PCR of CDR3 regions. TCRdb fed the multiplex PCR reads into MiXCR, producing one record per CDR3 protein. The sample holds some 300,000 distinct CDR3 sequences; roughly a fifth are singletons and the top ten take roughly three fifths. Time point specified: persistent/refractory GD, antithyroid drugs over 5 years with positive TRAb. After RNA was extracted from PBMCs, the TCR library was made from it. Points on this clonotype: Its antigen remains unknown.

The clonotype was recovered from a female donor with Graves disease. This chain links TRBV7-2 with TRBJ1-6; no clear D gene. The sequencing used peripheral blood mononuclear cells (PBMCs), collected when the disease was refractory, from a patient treated with antithyroid drugs. The CDR3 reads CASSLYHGENSPLHF. CDR3 nucleotide sequence: TGTGCCAGCAGCTTATATCACGGAGAAAATTCACCCCTCCACTTT.